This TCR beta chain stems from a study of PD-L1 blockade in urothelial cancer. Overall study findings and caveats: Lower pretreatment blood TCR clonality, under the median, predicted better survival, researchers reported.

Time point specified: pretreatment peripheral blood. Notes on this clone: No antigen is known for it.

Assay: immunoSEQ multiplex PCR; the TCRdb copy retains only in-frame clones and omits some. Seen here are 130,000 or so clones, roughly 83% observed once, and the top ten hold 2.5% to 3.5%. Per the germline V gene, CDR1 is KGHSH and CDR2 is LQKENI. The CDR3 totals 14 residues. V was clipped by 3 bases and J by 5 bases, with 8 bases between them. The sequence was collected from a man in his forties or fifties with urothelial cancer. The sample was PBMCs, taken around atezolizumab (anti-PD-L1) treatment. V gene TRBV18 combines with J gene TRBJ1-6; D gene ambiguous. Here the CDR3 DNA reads TGTGCCAGCTCACCGAACAGTGATAATTCACCCCTCCACTTT. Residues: CASSPNSDNSPLHF. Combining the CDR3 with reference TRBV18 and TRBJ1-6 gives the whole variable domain NAGVMQNPRHLVRRRGQEARLRCSPMKGHSHVYWYRQLPEEGLKFMVYLQKENIIDESGMPKERFSAEFPKEGPSILRIQQVVRGDSAAYFCASSPNSDNSPLHFGNGTRLTVT.